This T cell receptor (beta chain) was captured in a study of T cell repertoires in cytomegalovirus infection. Only a few counts were recorded for this clonotype. TCRdb re-called the reads with MiXCR, one entry per CDR3 protein. The data contain around 260,000 distinct CDR3 sequences, roughly 26% of them singletons. Trimming removed 7 bases at V and 1 base at J, with 17 bases between. The length of the CDR3 is 16 residues. From germline, CDR1 is MNHNS and CDR2 SASEGT. The specimen was PBMCs. This chain links TRBV6-1 with TRBJ1-5; perhaps TRBD1 as D (6 bases). This clonotype was obtained from a human donor in good health (CMV status not recorded). Some clones in this sample may be carry-over from other donors' samples. The CDR3 DNA is TGTGCCAGCAATGAGGGGGGGGGCTTGAGCAATCAGCCCCAGCATTTT. Encoded protein: CASNEGGGLSNQPQHF.